Listed below are T cell receptor beta chains from one sample, sequenced in a study of CD8+CD57+ T cells in acquired aplastic anemia. TCRdb fed the reads into MiXCR, producing one record per CDR3 protein. The sample has under 250,000 distinct CDR3 sequences, less than 75% seen once; the top ten hold around 60%. Sequenced: sorted CD4+, CD8+, or CD8+CD57+ T cells (not recorded which) from PBMCs. These TCRs come from a human donor with aplastic anemia. Both conserved end residues are part of each CDR3.

v_gene	j_gene	len	CDR3aa
TRBV7-2	TRBJ1-1	13	CASSFMGDTEAFF
TRBV20-1	TRBJ2-2	12	CSAPGSGGELFF
TRBV5-1	TRBJ2-7	14	CASSVQGSPYEQYF
TRBV30	TRBJ2-3	14	CAWSTGQGTDTQYF
TRBV7-8	TRBJ1-1	15	CASSFLRDGNTEAFF
TRBV5-5	TRBJ2-7	14	CASRLQGRPYEQYF
TRBV7-9	TRBJ1-1	13	CANSLSLNTEAFF
TRBV15	TRBJ1-1	15	CATSRVDRGNTEAFF
TRBV7-3	TRBJ2-7	15	CASSPSDILIREQYF
TRBV10-2	TRBJ1-5	14	CASSELGGNQPQHF
TRBV7-2	TRBJ1-4	17	CASSLVGRVHANEKLFF
TRBV10-3	TRBJ1-6	13	CAITGGVNSPLHF
TRBV20-1	TRBJ2-3	12	CSAKISGDMQYF
TRBV7-2	TRBJ2-6	20	CASSLRPGLAGHSGANVLTF
TRBV5-1	TRBJ1-2	15	CASSLAGGLGGGYTF
TRBV7-9	TRBJ1-2	15	CASSSGSPVRYGYTF
TRBV29-1	TRBJ1-3	13	CSVASISGNTIYF
TRBV5-1	TRBJ2-2	14	CASSPPRGTGELFF
TRBV7-8	TRBJ2-7	12	CASSSLDYEQYF
TRBV7-9	TRBJ1-3	12	CASSSRRNTIYF
TRBV20-1	TRBJ2-5	12	CSARGGEETQYF
TRBV19	TRBJ2-7	18	CASSSGLAGGSSSYEQYF
TRBV15	TRBJ1-2	14	CATSRGGQLYGYTF
TRBV19	TRBJ1-5	13	CASSINRNQPQHF
TRBV2	TRBJ2-2	14	CASRNPSPTGELFF
TRBV7-6	TRBJ2-5	16	CASSPYRTGVQETQYF
TRBV7-8	TRBJ1-1	13	CASSPGMNTEAFF
TRBV7-8	TRBJ1-1	14	CASSLTAVNTEAFF
TRBV5-8	TRBJ1-1	14	CASSLSLGNTEAFF
TRBV5-5	TRBJ2-2	16	CASSLRRTLHTGELFF
TRBV7-9	TRBJ2-7	16	CASSPLGSGSANEQYF
TRBV7-2	TRBJ2-2	15	CASSLGSGAFGELFF
TRBV29-1	TRBJ2-1	17	CSVEPGLAGGSYNEQFF
TRBV29-1	TRBJ1-1	12	CSVVGPNTEAFF
TRBV29-1	TRBJ2-1	15	CSVRNSAFSYNEQFF
TRBV5-1	TRBJ2-5	11	CASRHEETQYF
TRBV10-2	TRBJ2-3	18	CASSESVLAGIQADTQYF
TRBV15	TRBJ2-7	16	CATSRDLRHVPYEQYF
TRBV5-1	TRBJ1-4	15	CASSNNRGVDEKLFF
TRBV4-3	TRBJ1-2	14	CASSPNQGSYGYTF
TRBV19	TRBJ2-1	13	CATRLAGDNEQFF
TRBV7-9	TRBJ2-2	14	CASSLRANTGELFF
TRBV24-1	TRBJ2-7	14	CATSDPDIPYEQYF
TRBV19	TRBJ1-5	16	CASRVGWGPSNQPQHF
TRBV6-6	TRBJ2-1	17	CASSGTGGLSSYNEQLF
TRBV7-2	TRBJ2-7	12	CASTQTRYEQYF
TRBV9	TRBJ2-7	15	CASSVGLAVSAGQYF
TRBV10-3	TRBJ1-6	13	CAISAGGSSPLHF
TRBV2	TRBJ2-6	15	CASRPESSGANVLTF
TRBV9	TRBJ2-7	17	CASLRASGSSPIYEQYF
TRBV5-5	TRBJ1-2	12	CASSLDSYGYTF
TRBV10-3	TRBJ2-1	14	CAISDPTTYNEQFF
TRBV7-9	TRBJ2-1	14	CASSEELGWDEQFF
TRBV7-3	TRBJ1-6	15	CASSSRTRGGSPLHF
TRBV15	TRBJ2-5	14	CATSKFGGRETQYF
TRBV10-3	TRBJ2-3	12	CAISEASLSQYF
TRBV29-1	TRBJ2-3	16	CSVFGLAGGSTDTQYF
TRBV5-4	TRBJ2-3	17	CASSPRTSGGATDTQYF
TRBV29-1	TRBJ2-7	15	CSVGGKVGGAYEQYF
TRBV7-9	TRBJ1-2	12	CASSSDGWGYTF